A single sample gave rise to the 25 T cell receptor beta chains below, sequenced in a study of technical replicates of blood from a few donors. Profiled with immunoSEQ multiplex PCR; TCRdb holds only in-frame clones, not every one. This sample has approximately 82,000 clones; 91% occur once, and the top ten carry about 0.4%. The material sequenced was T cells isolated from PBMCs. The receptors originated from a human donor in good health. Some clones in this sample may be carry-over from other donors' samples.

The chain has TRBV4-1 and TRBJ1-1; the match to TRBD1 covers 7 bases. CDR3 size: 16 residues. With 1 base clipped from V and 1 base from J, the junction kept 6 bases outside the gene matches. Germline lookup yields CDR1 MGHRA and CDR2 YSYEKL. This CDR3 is CASSQAIRTGNTEAFF. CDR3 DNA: TGCGCCAGCAGCCAAGCAATAAGGACAGGGAACACTGAAGCTTTCTTT.

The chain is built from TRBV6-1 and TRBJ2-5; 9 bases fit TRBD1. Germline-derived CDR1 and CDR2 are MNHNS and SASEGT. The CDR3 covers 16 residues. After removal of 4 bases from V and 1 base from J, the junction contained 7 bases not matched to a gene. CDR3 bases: TGTGCCAGCAGTGTGGGTACAGGGGGCGGCCAAGAGACCCAGTACTTC. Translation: CASSVGTGGGQETQYF.

The CDR3 protein is CSVDLGGVQYF. CDR3 sequence (DNA): TGCAGCGTTGACCTAGGGGGTGTGCAGTACTTC. The chain couples TRBV29-1 to TRBJ2-7, with D possibly matching TRBD1 (6 bases). V lost 3 bases to trimming and J lost 9 bases, with 12 bases between them. Germline loops: CDR1 SQVTM, CDR2 ANQGSEA. The CDR3 consists of 11 residues.

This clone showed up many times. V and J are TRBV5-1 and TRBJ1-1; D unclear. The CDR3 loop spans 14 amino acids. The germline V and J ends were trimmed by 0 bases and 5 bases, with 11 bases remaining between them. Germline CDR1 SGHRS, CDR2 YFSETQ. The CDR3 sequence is CASSLEAAETEAFF. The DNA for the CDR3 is TGCGCCAGCAGCTTGGAAGCCGCTGAGACTGAAGCTTTCTTT.

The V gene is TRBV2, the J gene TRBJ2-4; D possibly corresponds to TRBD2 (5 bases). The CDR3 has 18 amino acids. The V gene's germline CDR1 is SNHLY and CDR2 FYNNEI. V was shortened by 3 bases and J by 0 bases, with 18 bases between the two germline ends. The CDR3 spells CASSDGGSLPLAKNIQYF. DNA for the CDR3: TGTGCCAGCAGTGACGGTGGGAGCCTACCCCTAGCCAAAAACATTCAGTACTTC.

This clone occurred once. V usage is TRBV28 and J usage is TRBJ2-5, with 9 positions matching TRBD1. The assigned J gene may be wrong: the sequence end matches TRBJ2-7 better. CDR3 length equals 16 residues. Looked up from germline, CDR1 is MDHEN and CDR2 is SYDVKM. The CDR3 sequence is CASSPRPGQGPYEQYF. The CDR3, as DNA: TGTGCCAGCAGTCCCCGGCCGGGACAGGGACCCTACGAGCAGTACTTC.

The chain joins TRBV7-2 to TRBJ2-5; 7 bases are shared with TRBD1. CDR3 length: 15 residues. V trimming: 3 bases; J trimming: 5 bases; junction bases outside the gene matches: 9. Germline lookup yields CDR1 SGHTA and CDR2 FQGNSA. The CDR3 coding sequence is TGTGCCAGCAGCTTCGGACAGGACGGTCGGGAGACCCAGTACTTC. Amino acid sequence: CASSFGQDGRETQYF.

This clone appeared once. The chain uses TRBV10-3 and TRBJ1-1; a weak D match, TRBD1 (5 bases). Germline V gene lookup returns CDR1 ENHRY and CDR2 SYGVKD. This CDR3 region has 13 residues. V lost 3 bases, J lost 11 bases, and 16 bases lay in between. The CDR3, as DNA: TGTGCCATCAGTGAAAGGTCGGGGGTTCGTGCTTTCTTT. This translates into CAISERSGVRAFF.

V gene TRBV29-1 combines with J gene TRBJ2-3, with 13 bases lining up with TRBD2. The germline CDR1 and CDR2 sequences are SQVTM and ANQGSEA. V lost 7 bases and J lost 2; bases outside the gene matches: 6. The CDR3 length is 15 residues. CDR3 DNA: TGCAGCGCTACTGGACTAGCGGGAGTCACAGATACGCAGTATTTT. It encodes CSATGLAGVTDTQYF.

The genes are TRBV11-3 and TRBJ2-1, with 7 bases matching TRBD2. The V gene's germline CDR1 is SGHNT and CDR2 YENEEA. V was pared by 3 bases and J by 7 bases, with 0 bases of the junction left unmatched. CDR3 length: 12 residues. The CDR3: CASSFGGNEQFF. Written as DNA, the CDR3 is TGTGCCAGCAGCTTCGGGGGGAATGAGCAGTTCTTC.

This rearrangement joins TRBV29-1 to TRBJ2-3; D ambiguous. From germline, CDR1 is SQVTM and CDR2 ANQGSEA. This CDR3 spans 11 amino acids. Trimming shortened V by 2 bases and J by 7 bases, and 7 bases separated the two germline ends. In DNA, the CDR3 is TGCAGCGTTGAATCCCGGTATACGCAGTATTTT. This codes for CSVESRYTQYF.

This CDR3 reads CAILGGALETQYF. CDR3 coding DNA: TGTGCCATCCTCGGAGGAGCATTGGAGACCCAGTACTTC. The genes are TRBV6-6 and TRBJ2-5, with D possibly TRBD2 on 5 matching bases. The V and J ends lost 10 bases and 5 bases respectively, with 17 bases between them. This CDR3 is 13 amino acids long. Looked up from germline, CDR1 is MNHNY and CDR2 is SVGAGI (reference sequence).

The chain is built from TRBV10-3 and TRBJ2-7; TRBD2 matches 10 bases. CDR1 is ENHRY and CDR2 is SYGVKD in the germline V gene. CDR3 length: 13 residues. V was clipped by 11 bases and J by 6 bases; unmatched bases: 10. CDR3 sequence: CAALAGAGFEQYF. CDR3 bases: TGTGCCGCTCTAGCGGGAGCAGGCTTCGAGCAGTACTTC.

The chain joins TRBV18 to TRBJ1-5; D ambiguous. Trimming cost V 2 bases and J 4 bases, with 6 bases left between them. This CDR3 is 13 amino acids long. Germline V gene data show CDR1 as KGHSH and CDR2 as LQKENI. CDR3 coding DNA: TGTGCCAGCTCACCAGCGGCGAATCAGCCCCAGCATTTT. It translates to CASSPAANQPQHF.

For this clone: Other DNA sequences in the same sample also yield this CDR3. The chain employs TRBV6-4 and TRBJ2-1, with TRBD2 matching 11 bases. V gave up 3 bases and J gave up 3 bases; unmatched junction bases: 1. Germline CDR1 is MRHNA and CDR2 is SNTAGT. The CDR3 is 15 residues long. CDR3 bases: TGTGCCAGCAGTGAAACTAGCGGGAGCTACAATGAGCAGTTCTTC. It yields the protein CASSETSGSYNEQFF.

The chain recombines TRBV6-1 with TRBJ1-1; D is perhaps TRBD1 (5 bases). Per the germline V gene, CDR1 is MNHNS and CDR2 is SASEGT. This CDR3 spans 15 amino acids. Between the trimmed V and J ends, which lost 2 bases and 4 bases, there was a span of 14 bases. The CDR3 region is CASSEPRGGSTEAFF. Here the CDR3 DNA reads TGTGCCAGCAGTGAACCCCGCGGGGGGAGCACTGAAGCTTTCTTT.

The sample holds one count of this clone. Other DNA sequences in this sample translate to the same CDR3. The CDR3 loop is CASSYSAGETYNEQFF. CDR3 bases: TGTGCCAGCAGTTACTCGGCGGGAGAAACCTACAATGAGCAGTTCTTC. V is TRBV6-5 and J is TRBJ2-1; 7 nucleotides agree with TRBD2. Losses at the gene ends were 0 bases for V and 2 bases for J; bases not matched to a gene: 4. CDR3 length equals 16 residues. Germline V lookup: CDR1 MNHEY, CDR2 SVGAGI.

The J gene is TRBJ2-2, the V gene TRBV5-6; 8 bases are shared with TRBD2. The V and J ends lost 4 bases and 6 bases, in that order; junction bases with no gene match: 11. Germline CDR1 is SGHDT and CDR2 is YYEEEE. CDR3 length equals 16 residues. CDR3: CASSPPGLVMSGELFF. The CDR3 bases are TGTGCCAGCAGCCCTCCGGGACTAGTAATGTCCGGGGAGCTGTTTTTT.

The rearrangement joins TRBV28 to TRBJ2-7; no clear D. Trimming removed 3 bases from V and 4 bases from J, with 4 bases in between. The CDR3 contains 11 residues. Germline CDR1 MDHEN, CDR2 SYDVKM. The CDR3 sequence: CASSFKYEQYF. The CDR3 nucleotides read TGTGCCAGCAGTTTTAAATACGAGCAGTACTTC. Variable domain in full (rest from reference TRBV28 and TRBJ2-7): DVKVTQSSRYLVKRTGEKVFLECVQDMDHENMFWYRQDPGLGLRLIYFSYDVKMKEKGDIPEGYSVSREKKERFSLILESASTNQTSMYLCASSFKYEQYFGPGTRLTVT.

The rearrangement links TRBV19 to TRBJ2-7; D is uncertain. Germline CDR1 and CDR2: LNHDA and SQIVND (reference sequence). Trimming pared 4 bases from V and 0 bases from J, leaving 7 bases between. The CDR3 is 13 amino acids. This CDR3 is CASSNAYSYEQYF. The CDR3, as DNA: TGTGCCAGTAGTAATGCCTACTCCTACGAGCAGTACTTC.

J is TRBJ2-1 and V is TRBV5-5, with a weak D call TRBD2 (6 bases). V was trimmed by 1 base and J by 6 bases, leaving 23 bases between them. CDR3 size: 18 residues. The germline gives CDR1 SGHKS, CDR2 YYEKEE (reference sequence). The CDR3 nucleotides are TGTGCCAGCAGCTTGACCGGGACTCGACTAGTTCTTAGCAATGAGCAGTTCTTC. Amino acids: CASSLTGTRLVLSNEQFF.

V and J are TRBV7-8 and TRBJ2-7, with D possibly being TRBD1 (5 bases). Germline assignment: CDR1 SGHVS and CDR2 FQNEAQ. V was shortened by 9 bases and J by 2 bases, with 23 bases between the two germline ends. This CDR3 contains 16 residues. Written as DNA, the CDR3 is TGTGCCAGTCAGCTTTCCTCAGGGAATGGACCCTACGAGCAGTACTTC. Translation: CASQLSSGNGPYEQYF.

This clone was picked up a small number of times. The CDR3 loop is CASSAWTGLNTEAFF. The CDR3 region has the DNA TGTGCCAGCAGTGCCTGGACAGGGTTGAACACTGAAGCTTTCTTT. The chain recombines TRBV25-1 with TRBJ1-1; 8 bases match TRBD1. V shed 4 bases, J shed 0 bases, and the junction held 4 bases outside the gene matches. The CDR3 is made up of 15 amino acids. The germline gives CDR1 MGHDK, CDR2 SYGVNS.

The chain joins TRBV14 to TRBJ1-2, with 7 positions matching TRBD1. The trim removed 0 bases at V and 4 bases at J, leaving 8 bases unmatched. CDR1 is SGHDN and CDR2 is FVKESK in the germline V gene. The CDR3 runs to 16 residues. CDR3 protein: CASSQDDPGGSYGYTF. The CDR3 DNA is TGTGCCAGCAGCCAAGATGACCCAGGGGGTAGCTATGGCTACACCTTC.

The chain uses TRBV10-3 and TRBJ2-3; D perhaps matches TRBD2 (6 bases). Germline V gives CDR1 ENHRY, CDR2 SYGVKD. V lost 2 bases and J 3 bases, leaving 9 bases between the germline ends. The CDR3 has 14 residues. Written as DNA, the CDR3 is TGTGCCATCAGTGAGCAGGCGGGGACAGATACGCAGTATTTT. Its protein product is CAISEQAGTDTQYF.